The rows below give T cell receptor beta chains drawn from one sample of a study of T cells in Graves' hyperthyroidism and ophthalmopathy. MiXCR, applied by TCRdb to the multiplex PCR reads, yields one record per CDR3 protein. The repertoire has about 560,000 distinct CDR3 sequences, approximately 15% of them found once; the top ten carry more than 15%. Sequenced sample: blood. These receptors were taken from a woman aged 18 to 35 with Graves' hyperthyroidism. Both conserved end residues are part of each CDR3. A D gene is named only where the DNA matches it firmly. The size entry is marked missing in some rows and otherwise reads once, few, many or a size class.

v_gene	j_gene	abundance	d_gene	CDR3nt	CDR3aa
TRBV6-9	TRBJ2-5	NA	NA	TGTGCCAGCAGTTATGACCGGGTGCGGGAGACCCAGTACTTC	CASSYDRVRETQYF
TRBV7-2	TRBJ2-3	many	NA	TGTGCCAGCAGCGAAGACCCGGCGGATACGCAGTATTTT	CASSEDPADTQYF
TRBV27	TRBJ2-2	few	NA	TGTGCCAGCATTAAGTGGGGGAACACCGGGGAGCTGTTTTTT	CASIKWGNTGELFF
TRBV6-1	TRBJ1-5	NA	NA	TGTGCCAGCAGCCGGGGCAGCGGCTTAAATCAGCCCCAGCATTTT	CASSRGSGLNQPQHF
TRBV20-1	TRBJ1-4	few	NA	TGCAGTGCTAGAGCTTACAGCCCTAATGAAAAACTGTTTTTT	CSARAYSPNEKLFF
TRBV6-6	TRBJ1-1	many	NA	TGTGCCAGCAGTTACAAGGGGGACACTGAAGCTTTCTTT	CASSYKGDTEAFF
TRBV7-8	TRBJ2-3	NA	TRBD1	TGTGCCAGCAGCTCGGGGACAGGGTCTTTCACAGATACGCAGTATTTT	CASSSGTGSFTDTQYF
TRBV6-1	TRBJ1-1	many	NA	TGTGCCAGCAGTTATAGGCAGGGCCCTAACACTGAAGCTTTCTTT	CASSYRQGPNTEAFF
TRBV30	TRBJ2-5	many	NA	TGTGCCTGGAGTGTCCTGGAAGAGACCCAGTACTTC	CAWSVLEETQYF
TRBV15	TRBJ2-2	NA	NA	TGTGCCACCAGCAGAGATGGAGACACCGGGGAGCTGTTTTTT	CATSRDGDTGELFF
TRBV4-1	TRBJ2-7	few	TRBD2	TGCGCCAGCAGCCAAGTGACTAGCGGAGACTACGAGCAGTACTTC	CASSQVTSGDYEQYF
TRBV6-1	TRBJ1-2	NA	NA	TGTGCCAGCAGTCAACTCCCAGGGGTTAACTATGGCTACACCTTC	CASSQLPGVNYGYTF
TRBV27	TRBJ2-1	many	NA	TGTGCCAGCACTCATTACCCGGGACGGATATACAATGAGCAGTTCTTC	CASTHYPGRIYNEQFF
TRBV19	TRBJ2-1	NA	NA	TGTGCCAGTAGTACCTCAGTACAGGGCAGCTACAATGAGCAGTTCTTC	CASSTSVQGSYNEQFF
TRBV14	TRBJ2-5	few	TRBD2	TGTGCCAGCAGCCGCCAGGGACTACAAGAGACCCAGTACTTC	CASSRQGLQETQYF
TRBV7-8	TRBJ2-7	many	NA	TGTGCCAGCAGCTTAGCGGCAGGACTTGGCTACGAGCAGTACTTC	CASSLAAGLGYEQYF
TRBV4-2	TRBJ2-7	many	TRBD2	TGTGCCAGCAGCCAAGACGTAGGTTTACTAGCGGGAGTCGAGCAGTACTTC	CASSQDVGLLAGVEQYF
TRBV6-1	TRBJ2-7	few	NA	TGTGCCAGAAGGGGGACTTACTACGAGCAGTACTTC	CARRGTYYEQYF
TRBV28	TRBJ2-1	many	TRBD2	TGTGCCAGCAGTTTTCCGAGCGGGAGGGCCAGCCCCTACAATGAGCAGTTCTTC	CASSFPSGRASPYNEQFF
TRBV7-2	TRBJ2-7	many	NA	TGTGCCAGCAGCCGGGCCGGACGAACCTACGAGCAGTACTTC	CASSRAGRTYEQYF
TRBV27	TRBJ1-4	NA	NA	TGTGCCAGCAGTGCGGGACTCCACAACAGGGAAAAACTGTTTTTT	CASSAGLHNREKLFF
TRBV12-3/TRBV12-4	TRBJ2-4	few	NA	TGTGCCAGCAGTTTAGGGATAGCCAAAAACATTCAGTACTTC	CASSLGIAKNIQYF